The 17 T cell receptor beta chains below all came from one sample that was sequenced in a study of T cells in Graves' hyperthyroidism and ophthalmopathy. Using RNA transcripts as the source, TCR beta CDR3 regions were amplified. The HTBI set primed first-round TCR CDR3 RT-PCR. TCRdb re-called the multiplex PCR reads through MiXCR, storing one row per CDR3 protein. This sample has under 400,000 distinct CDR3 sequences; over 15% occur once, and the top ten carry roughly 16%. Sequenced input: blood. Receptor source: a middle-aged woman with Graves' ophthalmopathy.

The table lists this clonotype with many counts. A clone one base away is much larger, so this may be a read error. CDR3 protein: CAVSDRVRDTEAFF. CDR3 DNA sequence: TGTGCCGTCAGTGACCGGGTAAGGGACACTGAAGCTTTCTTT. V usage is TRBV10-3 and J usage is TRBJ1-1; unclear D gene. Germline V gene data show CDR1 as ENHRY and CDR2 as SYGVKD. The CDR3 is 14 residues long.

This clonotype occurred many times. The chain recombines TRBV6-1 with TRBJ2-7; maybe TRBD1 (5 bases). V lost 6 bases and J lost 2, with 17 bases in between. The V gene's germline CDR1 is MNHNS and CDR2 SASEGT. The CDR3 covers 15 residues. CDR3 protein: CASSNGPADTYEQYF. As DNA, the CDR3 is TGTGCCAGCAGCAATGGTCCGGCGGACACCTACGAGCAGTACTTC.

This clonotype was picked up many times. The rearrangement uses TRBV12-3 or TRBV12-4 and TRBJ1-5; a possible D gene is TRBD1 (6 bases). This CDR3 spans 14 amino acids. V dropped 2 bases and J dropped 7 bases, with 12 bases sitting between them. CDR3 amino acids: CASSLSGEAQPQHF. The CDR3 DNA reads as TGTGCCAGCAGTTTATCAGGGGAAGCGCAGCCCCAGCATTTT.

In this sample, this clonotype turned up many times. J is TRBJ2-2 and V is TRBV30; TRBD2 aligns across 11 bases. Unmatched junction bases numbered 8, after V lost 4 bases and J lost 10 bases. Germline V lookup: CDR1 GTSNPN, CDR2 SVGIG (reference sequence). This CDR3 region has 14 residues. CDR3 residues: CAWMGLAESTELFF. Here the CDR3 DNA reads TGTGCCTGGATGGGACTAGCGGAATCGACGGAGCTGTTTTTT.

This clonotype appeared many times. V usage is TRBV6-5 and J usage is TRBJ2-7; maybe TRBD1 (7 bases). Germline V CDR1 and CDR2: MNHEY, SVGAGI. This CDR3 is 13 amino acids long. V dropped 7 bases and J dropped 5 bases, with 15 bases sitting between them. In DNA form, the CDR3 reads TGTGCCAGCACCCCGGACAGGACTAACGAGCAGTACTTC. Amino acid sequence: CASTPDRTNEQYF.

Ten or more counts support this clonotype. V and J are TRBV12-3 or TRBV12-4 and TRBJ2-7, with 10 positions matching TRBD1. This CDR3 comprises 15 residues. V trimming: 4 bases; J trimming: 4 bases; junction bases outside the gene matches: 7. The DNA for the CDR3 is TGTGCCAGCAGTTCGTCCCGGGACAGGGGTTACGAGCAGTACTTC. It yields the protein CASSSSRDRGYEQYF.

This clonotype was counted a few times. This chain joins TRBV5-1 and TRBJ1-1, with D maybe TRBD1 (5 bases). Germline CDR1 reads SGHRS; CDR2 reads YFSETQ. The CDR3 covers 12 residues. Between the trimmed V and J ends, which lost 4 bases and 4 bases, there was a span of 8 bases. CDR3 residues: CASSDGGTEAFF. Here the CDR3 DNA reads TGCGCCAGCAGCGACGGGGGCACTGAAGCTTTCTTT.

This clonotype was counted at least ten times. This sequence joins TRBV25-1 and TRBJ2-5, with D perhaps matching TRBD1 or TRBD2 (5 bases each). This CDR3 region has 13 residues. Germline assignment: CDR1 MGHDK and CDR2 SYGVNS. Trimming shortened V by 6 bases and J by 5 bases, and 13 bases separated the two germline ends. The DNA for the CDR3 is TGTGCCAGCAGGAACCACGGGGACGAGACCCAGTACTTC. It codes for CASRNHGDETQYF.

This clonotype showed up many times. This sequence may be a read error, since a much larger clone differs from it by one base. The genes are TRBV28 and TRBJ1-5, with D possibly being TRBD1 (6 bases). The CDR3 has 13 residues. Trimming cost V 8 bases and J 6 bases, with 14 bases left between them. Germline values: CDR1 MDHEN, CDR2 SYDVKM. This CDR3 is CASGGARSQPQHF. The CDR3 bases are TGTGCCAGCGGGGGCGCGCGCAGTCAGCCCCAGCATTTT.

Many counts were recorded for this clonotype. The chain is built from TRBV5-1 and TRBJ1-2; D not resolved. The CDR3 loop spans 13 amino acids. V lost 3 bases and J 7 bases, leaving 13 bases between the germline ends. Germline assignment: CDR1 SGHRS and CDR2 YFSETQ. CDR3 nucleotide sequence: TGCGCCAGCAGCTCTGATAGGTTATCTGGCTACACCTTC. Translation gives CASSSDRLSGYTF.

Many counts were recorded for this clonotype. The chain carries TRBV28 and TRBJ2-4, with 9 bases lining up with TRBD1. The CDR3 extends over 14 amino acids. Germline lookup yields CDR1 MDHEN and CDR2 SYDVKM. The trim removed 6 bases at V and 5 bases at J, leaving 5 bases unmatched. The DNA for the CDR3 is TGTGCCAGCAGCAGGACAGGGGAGCAAAACATTCAGTACTTC. Translating it yields CASSRTGEQNIQYF.

The sample holds many counts of this clonotype. The chain uses TRBV7-9 and TRBJ2-7, with D perhaps assigned TRBD1 or TRBD2 (5 bases each). Germline V gene lookup returns CDR1 SEHNR and CDR2 FQNEAQ (reference sequence). Trimming cost V 5 bases and J 6 bases, with 14 bases left between them. The CDR3 runs 13 residues. The CDR3 loop is CASSRTVGAEQYF. Written as DNA, the CDR3 is TGTGCCAGCAGCCGTACGGTCGGGGCCGAGCAGTACTTC.

In this sample, this clonotype turned up many times. The V call is TRBV7-8, the J call TRBJ2-2; 13 nucleotides match TRBD2. CDR1 and CDR2 (germline): SGHVS, FQNEAQ. CDR3 length: 18 residues. With V trimmed by 5 bases and J by 3 bases, 9 bases remained unmatched. The DNA of the CDR3 is TGTGCCAGCAGCACGCCGACTAGCGGGAGGTCGTACACCGGGGAGCTGTTTTTT. This codes for CASSTPTSGRSYTGELFF.

This clonotype was counted at least ten times. This chain links TRBV30 with TRBJ2-2; D unclear. The CDR3 has 14 amino acids. Trimming took off 0 bases at V and 4 bases at J, with 9 bases between the two ends. CDR1 GTSNPN and CDR2 SVGIG come from the germline V gene (reference sequence). The CDR3 loop is CAWSVYEFTGELFF. DNA of the CDR3: TGTGCCTGGAGTGTGTACGAATTCACCGGGGAGCTGTTTTTT.

CDR3 nucleotide sequence: TGTGCCAGCACCTTACAAGGCGGCTCCTACGAGCAGTACTTC. This translates into CASTLQGGSYEQYF. V and J are TRBV6-1 and TRBJ2-7; D not resolved. The CDR3 is 14 residues long. Trimming took off 7 bases at V and 0 bases at J, with 13 bases between the two ends. Looked up from germline, CDR1 is MNHNS and CDR2 is SASEGT.

The chain joins TRBV20-1 to TRBJ2-7; 8 positions match TRBD2. Trimming at V came to 5 bases and at J to 3 bases, leaving 9 bases not matched to a gene. The CDR3 has 14 amino acids. Germline lookup yields CDR1 DFQATT and CDR2 SNEGSKA (reference sequence). CDR3 DNA: TGCAGTGCTTCTAAAGCGGGAGTAAACTACGAGCAGTACTTC. It specifies CSASKAGVNYEQYF.

The CDR3 loop is CASSGETGDVNQPQHF. Written as DNA, the CDR3 is TGTGCCAGCAGTGGGGAGACAGGGGATGTTAATCAGCCCCAGCATTTT. V usage is TRBV6-1 and J usage is TRBJ1-5, with 8 bases identical to TRBD1. CDR1 is MNHNS and CDR2 is SASEGT in the germline V gene. The CDR3 sequence is 16 residues long. V gave up 4 bases and J gave up 4 bases; unmatched junction bases: 9.